This T cell receptor (beta chain) is drawn from a study of tumor and adjacent non-tumor tissue in lung cancer. Study-wide background: Each sample yielded about 4.17 million productive TCRbeta reads on average.

Three rounds of nested PCR, following a modified ARM-PCR protocol, produced the TCRbeta library. TCRdb redid the calling of the multiplex PCR reads with MiXCR, one entry per CDR3 protein. The sample includes some 100,000 distinct CDR3 sequences, roughly 60% of them seen just once. This sample's RNA came from whole unsorted tissue. More than 3 cm separated this lung sample from the edge of the tumor. Comment on this clonotype: Germline is not matched at one junction end, which may reflect a read error.

In germline, CDR1 is SGHAT, CDR2 FQDESV (reference sequence). The CDR3 is 13 residues long. The V and J genes are TRBV11-1 and TRBJ2-7; 9 positions agree with TRBD1. Sequenced: distant non-tumor lung tissue. The receptor was derived from a man younger than 45 with non-small cell lung cancer. The CDR3 loop reads CVSSLGQGYKQYF. The CDR3 DNA is TGTGTCAGCAGCTTGGGACAGGGCTACAAGCAGTACTTC.